These T cell receptor beta chains were read from a single sample in a study of cytomegalovirus exposure and HLA in healthy donors. The table came from immunoSEQ multiplex PCR; TCRdb's copy has only in-frame clones and leaves some out. The sample contains 150,000 to 200,000 clones, 78% of which appear only once. Source material: PBMCs. The receptors come from a woman aged 40 to 55 in good health and CMV-seronegative. Both conserved end residues are part of each CDR3. D genes are given only for firm matches. Some rows have no size entry. The others give once, few or many, or a class for an expanded clone.

J | D | V | size | CDR3 | DNA
TRBJ1-1 | TRBD1 | TRBV4-1 | few | CASSQLDRGGTEAFF | TGCGCCAGCAGCCAGCTCGACAGGGGTGGTACTGAAGCTTTCTTT
TRBJ1-2 | TRBD1 | TRBV5-4 | . | CASSLKDRGWDGYTF | TGTGCCAGCAGCCTTAAAGACAGGGGGTGGGATGGCTACACCTTC
TRBJ1-5 | TRBD1 | TRBV28 | . | CASSPSDRGRNQPQHF | TGTGCCAGCAGCCCAAGCGACAGGGGAAGGAATCAGCCCCAGCATTTT
TRBJ1-1 | TRBD1 | TRBV27 | . | CASSFTTGSPFF | TGTGCCAGCAGTTTTACGACAGGGTCGCCTTTCTTT
TRBJ1-4 | . | TRBV2 | . | CASSDGGFATNEKLFF | TGTGCCAGCAGTGACGGTGGTTTTGCAACTAATGAAAAACTGTTTTTT
TRBJ2-1 | . | TRBV13 | . | CASSFQNSYNEQFF | TGTGCCAGCAGCTTTCAAAACTCCTACAATGAGCAGTTCTTC
TRBJ2-1 | . | TRBV27 | . | CASSLVGLSYNEQFF | TGTGCCAGCAGTTTAGTGGGGCTATCCTACAATGAGCAGTTCTTC
TRBJ2-2 | . | TRBV18 | . | CASSPSRGEGGELFF | TGTGCCAGCTCACCTTCCCGCGGGGAAGGAGGGGAGCTGTTTTTT
TRBJ2-3 | TRBD2 | TRBV7-3 | . | CASSPGLAGDSDTQYF | TGTGCCAGCAGTCCAGGGTTAGCGGGGGACTCAGATACGCAGTATTTT
TRBJ1-2 | . | TRBV7-2 | few | CASSLAGDGNYGYTF | TGTGCCAGCAGCTTAGCCGGAGACGGGAACTATGGCTACACCTTC
TRBJ2-6 | . | TRBV7-7 | . | CASGESGANVLTF | TGTGCCAGCGGGGAGTCTGGGGCCAACGTCCTGACTTTC
TRBJ2-3 | . | TRBV6-5 | once | CASSREGDTQYF | TGTGCCAGCAGTAGAGAGGGAGATACGCAGTATTTT
TRBJ2-5 | . | TRBV28 | . | CASSSGAWQEKETQYF | TGTGCCAGCAGTTCTGGGGCGTGGCAGGAAAAAGAGACCCAGTACTTC
TRBJ2-7 | . | TRBV6-1 | . | CASSEIGQTYEQYF | TGTGCCAGCAGTGAAATTGGACAGACATACGAGCAGTACTTC
TRBJ1-5 | TRBD1 | TRBV6-5 | . | CASRGTGNNQPQHF | TGTGCCAGCAGGGGGACAGGGAACAATCAGCCCCAGCATTTT
TRBJ2-1 | TRBD2 | TRBV28 | . | CASSFVGGIIGNEQFF | TGTGCCAGCAGCTTCGTCGGGGGGATCATAGGCAATGAGCAGTTCTTC
TRBJ2-5 | TRBD1 | TRBV5-4 | few | CASSLVDRVQETQYF | TGTGCCAGCAGCTTGGTTGACAGGGTCCAAGAGACCCAGTACTTC
TRBJ2-7 | . | TRBV7-3 | . | CASSLGKGAYEQYF | TGTGCCAGCAGCTTAGGGAAGGGGGCCTACGAGCAGTACTTC
TRBJ1-2 | . | TRBV27 | few | CASSSTIGGYTF | TGTGCCAGCAGCTCGACAATAGGTGGCTACACCTTC
TRBJ1-1 | . | TRBV6-1 | . | CASRTGRGTEAFF | TGTGCCAGCAGGACAGGTCGCGGCACTGAAGCTTTCTTT
TRBJ2-3 | TRBD2 | TRBV2 | . | CASSLSGGRSTDTQYF | TGTGCCAGCAGTTTAAGCGGGGGGAGGAGCACAGATACGCAGTATTTT
TRBJ2-7 | TRBD2 | TRBV7-3 | few | CASSITSGGNEQYF | TGTGCCAGCAGCATCACTAGCGGGGGGAACGAGCAGTACTTC
TRBJ2-1 | . | TRBV4-1 | . | CASSPLRGQYNEQFF | TGCGCCAGCAGCCCCCTCCGGGGACAATACAATGAGCAGTTCTTC
TRBJ1-1 | . | TRBV28 | . | CASISSGTLVVDTEAFF | TGTGCCAGCATTTCGAGCGGGACACTCGTTGTCGACACTGAAGCTTTCTTT
TRBJ2-1 | . | TRBV5-1 | . | CASSLALASINEQFF | TGCGCCAGCAGCTTGGCCTTGGCTAGCATCAATGAGCAGTTCTTC
TRBJ1-1 | TRBD1 | TRBV19 | few | CASIPGGGMNTEAFF | TGTGCCAGTATTCCGGGAGGGGGCATGAACACTGAAGCTTTCTTT
TRBJ2-5 | . | TRBV11-2 | . | CASSFLNYQETQYF | TGTGCCAGCAGCTTTCTGAACTACCAAGAGACCCAGTACTTC
TRBJ1-2 | . | TRBV18 | . | CASSPDISNYGYTF | TGTGCCAGCTCACCAGACATATCTAACTATGGCTACACCTTC
TRBJ1-5 | . | TRBV18 | . | CASSPRGTINQPQHF | TGTGCCAGCTCACCAAGGGGGACAATCAATCAGCCCCAGCATTTT
TRBJ1-2 | TRBD1 | TRBV9 | few | CASSAYRGGAAGYTF | TGTGCCAGCAGCGCTTACAGGGGAGGAGCTGCTGGCTACACCTTC
TRBJ1-1 | . | TRBV5-5 | . | CASGRLSEQKAFF | TGTGCCAGCGGGAGGCTCTCAGAGCAGAAAGCTTTCTTT
TRBJ2-7 | TRBD1 | TRBV23-1 | . | CASPRDSRFYEQYF | TGCGCCAGCCCGAGGGACAGCCGATTCTACGAGCAGTACTTC
TRBJ2-2 | TRBD2 | TRBV10-3 | . | CAISDLADTGELFF | TGTGCCATCAGTGATCTAGCGGACACCGGGGAGCTGTTTTTT
TRBJ2-3 | TRBD2 | TRBV29-1 | . | CSVELAGGASQYF | TGCAGCGTTGAACTAGCGGGGGGTGCCTCGCAGTATTTT
TRBJ1-1 | . | TRBV10-3 | few | CAHMADQNTEAFF | TGTGCCCACATGGCGGATCAGAACACTGAAGCTTTCTTT
TRBJ1-1 | TRBD1 | TRBV4-1 | . | CASCYDRAEEAFF | TGCGCCAGCTGCTATGACAGGGCCGAGGAAGCTTTCTTT
TRBJ1-5 | . | TRBV28 | . | CASSLAWGQTQHF | TGTGCCAGCAGTTTAGCGTGGGGGCAGACCCAGCATTTT
TRBJ2-3 | TRBD2 | TRBV5-1 | . | CASSPRLAGSTDTQYF | TGCGCCAGCAGCCCCCGGCTAGCGGGGTCCACAGATACGCAGTATTTT
TRBJ1-5 | TRBD1 | TRBV19 | . | CASSTIDRGHQPQHF | TGTGCCAGTAGTACAATTGACAGGGGGCATCAGCCCCAGCATTTT
TRBJ2-5 | . | TRBV5-1 | . | CASSLESSYETQYF | TGCGCCAGCAGCTTGGAGTCTAGCTATGAGACCCAGTACTTC
TRBJ2-2 | . | TRBV2 | once | CASISGAVTGELFF | TGTGCCAGCATATCAGGGGCAGTTACCGGGGAGCTGTTTTTT
TRBJ2-7 | TRBD2 | TRBV7-9 | . | CASSRTSGGSYEQYF | TGTGCCAGCAGCCGAACTAGCGGGGGGTCCTACGAGCAGTACTTC
TRBJ1-6 | . | TRBV5-1 | . | CASSLGAVNSPLHF | TGCGCCAGCAGCTTAGGGGCAGTTAATTCACCCCTCCACTTT
TRBJ1-2 | TRBD1 | TRBV7-8 | . | CASSSDRARIYGYTF | TGTGCCAGCAGCTCGGACAGGGCCAGAATCTATGGCTACACCTTC
TRBJ2-7 | TRBD2 | TRBV28 | . | CASSSRGVRSSYEQYF | TGTGCCAGCAGTTCCCGGGGGGTCAGGAGCTCCTACGAGCAGTACTTC
TRBJ2-2 | TRBD2 | TRBV7-3 | . | CASRRTRIRTSGGSNTGELFF | TGTGCCAGCAGAAGAACCCGCATTCGGACTAGCGGGGGGTCAAACACCGGGGAGCTGTTTTTT
TRBJ1-4 | TRBD1 | TRBV7-9 | . | CASSPGQTANEKLFF | TGTGCCAGCAGCCCGGGACAGACAGCAAATGAAAAACTGTTTTTT
TRBJ2-7 | . | TRBV13 | . | CASSQTGYEQYF | TGTGCCAGCAGCCAAACAGGGTACGAGCAGTACTTC
TRBJ2-7 | TRBD1 | TRBV7-8 | . | CASSPGTVYEQYF | TGTGCCAGCAGTCCCGGGACAGTCTACGAGCAGTACTTC
TRBJ1-5 | TRBD1 | TRBV4-2 | few | CASSEQTGYSNQPQHF | TGTGCCAGCAGCGAACAGACAGGGTATAGCAATCAGCCCCAGCATTTT
TRBJ2-2 | . | TRBV7-8 | . | CASNLQGGFTGELFF | TGTGCCAGCAACCTACAGGGAGGGTTCACCGGGGAGCTGTTTTTT
TRBJ1-5 | TRBD1 | TRBV7-8 | few | CASRTGTGVNQPQHF | TGTGCCAGCAGAACCGGGACAGGGGTAAATCAGCCCCAGCATTTT
TRBJ1-5 | . | TRBV19 | . | CASSSPGRGNQPQHF | TGTGCCAGTAGTTCCCCCGGCCGGGGAAATCAGCCCCAGCATTTT
TRBJ1-1 | TRBD1 | TRBV5-4 | . | CASSLATGVNTEAFF | TGTGCCAGCAGCTTGGCGACAGGGGTGAACACTGAAGCTTTCTTT
TRBJ1-2 | . | TRBV5-1 | . | CASSFVGADYGYTF | TGCGCCAGCAGCTTTGTCGGAGCGGACTATGGCTACACCTTC
TRBJ2-5 | . | TRBV4-2 | . | CASSQDLREETQYF | TGTGCCAGCAGCCAAGATCTCAGGGAAGAGACCCAGTACTTC
TRBJ2-5 | . | TRBV5-1 | . | CASSPRVAGAEAQYF | TGCGCCAGCAGCCCGCGCGTGGCGGGGGCCGAGGCCCAGTACTTC
TRBJ1-2 | . | TRBV5-8 | . | CASSLEQLNYGYTF | TGTGCCAGCAGCTTGGAACAGTTAAACTATGGCTACACCTTC
TRBJ2-5 | TRBD1 | TRBV6-1 | . | CASSTDRAYQETQYF | TGTGCCAGCAGCACCGACAGGGCCTACCAAGAGACCCAGTACTTC